This entry lists 26 T cell receptor beta chains sequenced from one sample in a study of T-cell reconstitution after alpha-beta-depleted transplantation in children. Using unique molecular identifiers, the investigators prepared the TCRbeta library. MiXCR, applied by TCRdb to the PCR reads, yields one record per CDR3 protein. The sample includes 200,000 or so distinct CDR3 sequences, roughly 6.3% seen only once; the top ten take about 4.4%. The sample was PBMCs, taken before TCRalphabeta/CD19-depleted stem cell transplant. These receptor sequences come from a girl under two years old with combined immunodeficiency, due to receive a stem cell transplant.

This clonotype was seen repeatedly, ten times or more. The V gene is TRBV20-1, the J gene TRBJ1-1, with D unclear. The CDR3 consists of 14 residues. Per the germline V gene, CDR1 is DFQATT and CDR2 is SNEGSKA (reference sequence). Trimming shortened V by 1 base and J by 2 bases, and 11 bases separated the two germline ends. The CDR3: CSARVQTVNTEAFF. CDR3 sequence (DNA): TGCAGTGCTAGAGTTCAGACTGTAAACACTGAAGCTTTCTTT.

This clonotype was seen many times. The chain uses TRBV29-1 and TRBJ2-3, with D possibly being TRBD1 (5 bases). CDR3 length: 14 amino acids. Germline lookup yields CDR1 SQVTM and CDR2 ANQGSEA. The germline V and J ends were trimmed by 6 bases and 0 bases, with 13 bases remaining between them. CDR3 sequence: CSVHRIFSTDTQYF. The CDR3 DNA follows: TGCAGCGTCCACAGGATCTTTAGCACAGATACGCAGTATTTT.

The rearrangement uses TRBV4-1 and TRBJ2-2, with D maybe TRBD2 (7 bases). Trimming took 0 bases from V and 7 from J, leaving 15 bases between them. The CDR3 spans 16 residues. Germline assignment: CDR1 MGHRA and CDR2 YSYEKL. The CDR3 loop reads CASSQERGGIGGELFF. In DNA form, the CDR3 reads TGCGCCAGCAGCCAAGAAAGGGGGGGCATTGGCGGGGAGCTGTTTTTT.

There are many counts of this clonotype. The chain employs TRBV27 and TRBJ1-1, with no clear D. Trimming left V 8 bases short and J 1 base short, with 11 bases between. In germline, CDR1 is MNHEY, CDR2 SMNVEV (reference sequence). The CDR3 contains 13 residues. In nucleotides, the CDR3 is TGTGCCAGCTCGACGCGGGAGAACACTGAAGCTTTCTTT. It translates to CASSTRENTEAFF.

The sample holds many counts of this clonotype. The chain recombines TRBV7-2 with TRBJ2-1, with D tentatively TRBD2 (6 bases). V dropped 0 bases and J dropped 4 bases, with 13 bases sitting between them. The V gene's germline CDR1 is SGHTA and CDR2 FQGNSA. CDR3 length: 16 residues. The CDR3 spells CASSLAPGTPYNEQFF. DNA for the CDR3: TGTGCCAGCAGCTTAGCGCCCGGGACTCCATACAATGAGCAGTTCTTC.

The chain carries TRBV7-2 and TRBJ2-7; D tentatively fits TRBD1 or TRBD2 (6 bases each). The CDR3 is made up of 14 amino acids. Germline V lookup: CDR1 SGHTA, CDR2 FQGNSA. V was pared by 7 bases and J by 5 bases, with 18 bases between. The CDR3 DNA reads TGTGCCAGCACCCAGACTCCCGGGGGCGACGAGCAGTACTTC. This gives the protein CASTQTPGGDEQYF.

This clonotype was found many times. The rearrangement links TRBV5-1 to TRBJ2-5, with D possibly TRBD1 on 5 matching bases. Germline assignment: CDR1 SGHRS and CDR2 YFSETQ. Trimming left V 5 bases short and J 5 bases short, with 10 bases between. CDR3 length: 12 residues. The CDR3 spells CASSWGQETQYF. In nucleotides, the CDR3 is TGCGCCAGCAGTTGGGGCCAGGAGACCCAGTACTTC.

In its sample, this clonotype was seen a few times. V gene TRBV7-2 combines with J gene TRBJ2-7; no reliable D call. V shed 4 bases and J shed 0 bases, with 13 bases lying between them. Germline values: CDR1 SGHTA, CDR2 FQGNSA. The CDR3 is 15 amino acids. CDR3 protein: CASSSFVLSSYEQYF. The CDR3 nucleotides are TGTGCCAGCAGCTCGTTCGTCCTTAGCTCCTACGAGCAGTACTTC.

This clonotype has only a few counts. The rearrangement links TRBV7-6 to TRBJ2-7; 13 positions match TRBD2. Germline-derived CDR1 and CDR2 are SGHVS and FNYEAQ. The CDR3 is made up of 16 amino acids. V dropped 5 bases and J dropped 2; count of bases not matched to a gene: 6. CDR3 sequence (DNA): TGTGCCAGCAGCCCCTTGGGACTAGCGGGACCCTACGAGCAGTACTTC. Translated: CASSPLGLAGPYEQYF.

This clonotype was recorded at least ten times. V and J are TRBV29-1 and TRBJ2-3; 9 bases are shared with TRBD1. The CDR3 length is 15 residues. Losses at the gene ends were 5 bases for V and 7 bases for J; bases not matched to a gene: 13. Germline V gene data show CDR1 as SQVTM and CDR2 as ANQGSEA. CDR3 loop: CSVPSGTGIFYTQYF. The CDR3 DNA sequence: TGCAGCGTTCCTTCCGGGACAGGGATATTCTATACGCAGTATTTT.

The table lists this clonotype with many counts. The V and J genes are TRBV30 and TRBJ2-7; possibly TRBD1 for D (6 bases). The CDR3 totals 14 residues. CDR1 and CDR2 from the germline V gene are GTSNPN and SVGIG (reference sequence). Deletions cut 2 bases from V and 4 bases from J, with 15 bases between. This chain's CDR3 is CAWSTGRKYYEQYF. The CDR3, as DNA: TGTGCCTGGAGTACAGGGCGTAAATATTACGAGCAGTACTTC. The full variable domain, rest sourced from reference TRBV30 and TRBJ2-7, is SQTIHQWPATLVQPVGSPLSLECTVEGTSNPNLYWYRQAAGRGLQLLFYSVGIGQISSEVPQNLSASRPQDRQFILSSKKLLLSDSGFYLCAWSTGRKYYEQYFGPGTRLTVT.

This clonotype was seen repeatedly, ten times or more. This sequence joins TRBV7-7 and TRBJ2-5; 12 bases match TRBD1. The CDR3 contains 18 residues. V dropped 6 bases and J dropped 4; count of bases not matched to a gene: 15. CDR1 and CDR2 (germline): SSHAT, FNYEAQ (reference sequence). The CDR3 sequence: CASSPNLAGTGGGETQYF. The CDR3 DNA sequence: TGTGCCAGCAGTCCGAATCTCGCCGGGACAGGGGGCGGAGAGACCCAGTACTTC. The full variable domain, rest sourced from reference TRBV7-7 and TRBJ2-5, is GAGVSQSPRYKVTKRGQDVTLRCDPISSHATLYWYQQALGQGPEFLTYFNYEAQPDKSGLPSDRFSAERPEGSISTLTIQRTEQRDSAMYRCASSPNLAGTGGGETQYFGPGTRLLVL.

This sequence joins TRBV29-1 and TRBJ2-7; 10 bases are shared with TRBD2. Germline V lookup: CDR1 SQVTM, CDR2 ANQGSEA. V dropped 7 bases and J dropped 2; count of bases not matched to a gene: 5. The CDR3 contains 13 residues. In DNA, the CDR3 is TGCAGCGCAGTAGCGGGAGGAGCCTACGAGCAGTACTTC. Its translation is CSAVAGGAYEQYF.

This clonotype was seen repeatedly, ten times or more. The chain combines TRBV7-6 with TRBJ1-6, with 10 bases fitting TRBD1. Losses at the gene ends were 5 bases for V and 9 bases for J; bases not matched to a gene: 7. CDR1 and CDR2 from the germline V gene are SGHVS and FNYEAQ. The CDR3 extends over 15 amino acids. In DNA, the CDR3 is TGTGCCAGCAGCAAGAACCGGGACAGGGGTTCACCCCTCCACTTT. This translates into CASSKNRDRGSPLHF. The variable domain in full, completed from reference TRBV7-6 and TRBJ1-6, reads GAGVSQSPRYKVTKRGQDVALRCDPISGHVSLYWYRQALGQGPEFLTYFNYEAQQDKSGLPNDRFSAERPEGSISTLTIQRTEQRDSAMYRCASSKNRDRGSPLHFGNGTRLTVT.

This chain joins TRBV20-1 and TRBJ2-1; D perhaps matches TRBD2 (5 bases). CDR1 is DFQATT and CDR2 is SNEGSKA in the germline V gene (reference sequence). This CDR3 has 13 residues. Trimming stripped 3 bases from V and 3 bases from J, with 9 bases between. The chain's CDR3 is CSASQTIYNEQFF. The CDR3 nucleotides are TGCAGTGCTAGCCAGACTATCTACAATGAGCAGTTCTTC.

This clonotype was counted at least ten times. The rearrangement links TRBV14 to TRBJ2-7, with a tentative D call TRBD2 (7 bases). Germline CDR1 is SGHDN and CDR2 is FVKESK. This CDR3 comprises 16 residues. Trimming shortened V by 4 bases and J by 2 bases, and 18 bases separated the two germline ends. CDR3 amino acids: CASSPKNGGPPYEQYF. CDR3 bases: TGTGCCAGCAGCCCGAAAAACGGGGGGCCCCCCTACGAGCAGTACTTC.

This clonotype was observed many times. This chain links TRBV29-1 with TRBJ2-3, with TRBD2 matching 7 bases. Germline CDR1 and CDR2: SQVTM and ANQGSEA. This CDR3 contains 16 residues. The V and J ends lost 5 bases and 2 bases, in that order; junction bases with no gene match: 13. This CDR3 reads CSVSGVAWLPTDTQYF. CDR3 coding DNA: TGCAGCGTTAGCGGGGTGGCCTGGTTACCCACAGATACGCAGTATTTT.

This clonotype was recorded many times. The genes are TRBV20-1 and TRBJ1-1, with a weak D call TRBD1 (5 bases). The CDR3 runs to 14 residues. With 2 bases removed from V and 3 bases from J, the gap between germline ends came to 13 bases. CDR1 and CDR2 (germline): DFQATT, SNEGSKA (reference sequence). The CDR3 here is CSARLRTLYTEAFF. In DNA, the CDR3 is TGCAGTGCTAGATTAAGGACACTTTACACTGAAGCTTTCTTT.

There are many counts of this clonotype. The gene calls are TRBV25-1 and TRBJ2-5; D gene ambiguous. CDR3 size: 12 residues. V was pared by 1 base and J by 5 bases, with 5 bases between. The germline V gene encodes CDR1 MGHDK and CDR2 SYGVNS. The CDR3 region is CASSEWSETQYF. As DNA, the CDR3 is TGTGCCAGCAGTGAATGGAGCGAGACCCAGTACTTC.

The sample holds many counts of this clonotype. This chain links TRBV9 with TRBJ2-1; 14 bases align to TRBD2. V shed 3 bases, J shed 2 bases, and the junction held 1 base outside the gene matches. CDR1 SGDLS and CDR2 YYNGEE come from the germline V gene. CDR3 length: 16 residues. The CDR3 DNA reads as TGTGCCAGCAGCGCGGGACTAGCGGGGGCCTACAATGAGCAGTTCTTC. Residues: CASSAGLAGAYNEQFF.

This clonotype was observed many times. The chain couples TRBV7-2 to TRBJ1-1; D is uncertain. CDR3 length: 17 residues. The germline V gene encodes CDR1 SGHTA and CDR2 FQGNSA. Trimming shortened V by 5 bases and J by 5 bases, and 24 bases separated the two germline ends. CDR3 amino acids: CASSPRAASWRETEAFF. The CDR3, as DNA: TGTGCCAGCAGCCCTCGGGCGGCCAGCTGGCGGGAGACTGAAGCTTTCTTT. Full variable domain (missing parts from reference TRBV7-2 and TRBJ1-1): GAGVSQSPSNKVTEKGKDVELRCDPISGHTALYWYRQSLGQGLEFLIYFQGNSAPDKSGLPSDRFSAERTGGSVSTLTIQRTQQEDSAVYLCASSPRAASWRETEAFFGQGTRLTVV.

This clonotype was counted many times. The genes are TRBV9 and TRBJ1-1; maybe TRBD1 (5 bases). Deletions cut 5 bases from V and 2 bases from J, with 10 bases between. The CDR3 totals 13 residues. Germline values: CDR1 SGDLS, CDR2 YYNGEE. CDR3 sequence: CASSGGGNTEAFF. In nucleotides, the CDR3 is TGTGCCAGCAGTGGGGGGGGAAACACTGAAGCTTTCTTT.

Ten or more counts support this clonotype. The chain recombines TRBV6-4 with TRBJ2-1, with D unresolved. CDR3 length: 13 amino acids. Germline lookup yields CDR1 MRHNA and CDR2 SNTAGT. V dropped 6 bases and J dropped 3 bases, with 9 bases sitting between them. CDR3 sequence (DNA): TGTGCCAGCAGCCTCGACCACTACAATGAGCAGTTCTTC. Translated, it gives CASSLDHYNEQFF.

This clonotype was seen many times. The chain links TRBV20-1 to TRBJ2-5; possibly TRBD1 or TRBD2 for D (5 bases each). The ends were cut back, 6 bases at V and 3 bases at J, with 17 bases in the middle. Germline V gene sequence: CDR1 DFQATT, CDR2 SNEGSKA (reference sequence). The CDR3 spans 14 residues. CDR3 in DNA: TGCAGTGCCCCCACCAAGACAGCGGAAGAGACCCAGTACTTC. Its translation is CSAPTKTAEETQYF.

This clonotype was seen many times. The V gene is TRBV29-1, the J gene TRBJ1-2, with D maybe TRBD1 (6 bases). Trimming removed 7 bases at V and 3 bases at J, with 18 bases between. The V gene's germline CDR1 is SQVTM and CDR2 ANQGSEA. The CDR3 is 14 residues long. The CDR3 region is CSAALGARYYGYTF. CDR3 DNA sequence: TGCAGCGCTGCCTTGGGGGCCCGATACTATGGCTACACCTTC.

This clonotype has a count of ten or more. This chain links TRBV27 with TRBJ2-4, with TRBD1 matching over 7 bases. The germline V gene encodes CDR1 MNHEY and CDR2 SMNVEV (reference sequence). The CDR3 loop spans 14 amino acids. V shed 4 bases, J shed 3 bases, and the junction held 3 bases outside the gene matches. The CDR3 nucleotides read TGTGCCAGCAGTTCGACAGGGAACAAAAACATTCAGTACTTC. It encodes CASSSTGNKNIQYF.